This T cell receptor beta chain was captured by sequencing in a study of blood T cell repertoires in COVID-19. Study-wide context: From the United States, Italy and Spain came samples of acute and convalescent COVID-19. The cDNA or gDNA used as material had been derived from T cells, B-cell-depleted T cells, or PBMCs.

Germline CDR1 and CDR2: MGHRA and YSYEKL. The CDR3 runs 12 residues. Germline trimming cut 4 bases from V and 17 bases from J; bases unmatched to any gene: 10. Authors' data handling: Estimation of nucleated cell counts relied on the amplification of reference gene primers. Profiled with immunoSEQ multiplex PCR; TCRdb holds only in-frame clones, not every one. The V and J calls and the clone size are those of that table, but D and trimming were determined from the DNA. This table has about 100,000 clones, 80% appearing once. The clonotype comes from a human donor in a cohort sampled during active COVID-19. The chain couples TRBV4-1 to TRBJ1-4; 7 nucleotides match TRBD1. Specimen: peripheral blood. The CDR3 sequence: CASSRTGDRVFF. The CDR3 nucleotides are TGCGCCAGCAGCCGCACAGGGGACAGAGTATTTTTT.